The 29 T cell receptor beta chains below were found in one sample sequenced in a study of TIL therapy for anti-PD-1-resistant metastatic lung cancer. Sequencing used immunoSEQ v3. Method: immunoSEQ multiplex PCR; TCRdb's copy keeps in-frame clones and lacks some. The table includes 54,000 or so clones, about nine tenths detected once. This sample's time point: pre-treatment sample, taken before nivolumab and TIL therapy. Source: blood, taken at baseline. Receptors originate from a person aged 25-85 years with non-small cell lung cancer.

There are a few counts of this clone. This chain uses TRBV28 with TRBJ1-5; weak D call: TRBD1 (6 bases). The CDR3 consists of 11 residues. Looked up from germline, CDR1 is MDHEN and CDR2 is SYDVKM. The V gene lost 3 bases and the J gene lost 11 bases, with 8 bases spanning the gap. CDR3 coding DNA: TGTGCCAGCAGTTTTAGGGGGGCCCAGCATTTT. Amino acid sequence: CASSFRGAQHF.

The CDR3 nucleotides are TGTGCCAGCAGATCCTCCTACGTGTCCGGCAATCAGCCCCAGCATTTT. It encodes CASRSSYVSGNQPQHF. The chain carries TRBV28 and TRBJ1-5; no clear D. CDR1 and CDR2 from the germline V gene are MDHEN and SYDVKM. Trimming cost V 6 bases and J 2 bases, with 17 bases left between them. The CDR3 contains 16 residues.

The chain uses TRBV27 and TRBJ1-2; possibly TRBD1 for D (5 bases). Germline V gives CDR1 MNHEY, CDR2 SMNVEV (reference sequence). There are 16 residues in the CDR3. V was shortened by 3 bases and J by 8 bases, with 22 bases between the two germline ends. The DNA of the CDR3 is TGTGCCAGCAGTTTTATGGCGTCAGGGCCAACGGGGGGCTACACCTTC. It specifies CASSFMASGPTGGYTF.

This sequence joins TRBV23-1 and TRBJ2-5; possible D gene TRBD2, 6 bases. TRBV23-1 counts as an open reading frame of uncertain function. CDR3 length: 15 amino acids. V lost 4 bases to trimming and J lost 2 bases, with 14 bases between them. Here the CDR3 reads CASSPLPGEQETQYF. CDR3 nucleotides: TGCGCCAGCAGTCCCCTCCCGGGGGAGCAAGAGACCCAGTACTTC.

Here the CDR3 reads CASGRDRASYEQYF. As DNA, the CDR3 is TGTGCCAGCGGCCGGGACAGGGCTTCCTACGAGCAGTACTTC. V is TRBV6-5 and J is TRBJ2-7, with TRBD1 identical over 9 bases. Losses at the gene ends were 8 bases for V and 1 base for J; bases not matched to a gene: 6. The CDR3 sequence is 14 residues long. Germline assignment: CDR1 MNHEY and CDR2 SVGAGI.

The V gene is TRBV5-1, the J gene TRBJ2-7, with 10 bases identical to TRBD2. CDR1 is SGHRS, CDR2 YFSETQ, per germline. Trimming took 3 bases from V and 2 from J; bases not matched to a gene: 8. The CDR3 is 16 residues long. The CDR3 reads CASSSPPAGGTYEQYF. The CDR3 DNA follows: TGCGCCAGCAGCTCTCCCCCAGCGGGAGGGACCTACGAGCAGTACTTC.

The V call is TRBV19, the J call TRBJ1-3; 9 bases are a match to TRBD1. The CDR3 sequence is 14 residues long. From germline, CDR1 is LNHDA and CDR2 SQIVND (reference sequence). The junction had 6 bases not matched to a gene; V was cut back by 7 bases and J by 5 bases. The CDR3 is CASTDGTGRNTIYF. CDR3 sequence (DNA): TGTGCCAGTACCGACGGGACAGGGCGAAACACCATATATTTT.

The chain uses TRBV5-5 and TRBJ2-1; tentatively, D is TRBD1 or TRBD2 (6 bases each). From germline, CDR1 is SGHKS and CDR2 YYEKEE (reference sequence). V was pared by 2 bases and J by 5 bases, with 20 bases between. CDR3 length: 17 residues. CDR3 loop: CASSFLVGGGGNNEQFF. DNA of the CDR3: TGTGCCAGCAGCTTCCTCGTAGGGGGAGGCGGGAACAATGAGCAGTTCTTC.

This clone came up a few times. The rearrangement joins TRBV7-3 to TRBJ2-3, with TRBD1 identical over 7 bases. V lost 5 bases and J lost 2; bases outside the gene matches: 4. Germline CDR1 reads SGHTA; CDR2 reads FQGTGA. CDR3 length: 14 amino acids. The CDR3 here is CASSGGQNTDTQYF. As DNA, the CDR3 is TGTGCCAGCAGCGGGGGACAGAACACAGATACGCAGTATTTT.

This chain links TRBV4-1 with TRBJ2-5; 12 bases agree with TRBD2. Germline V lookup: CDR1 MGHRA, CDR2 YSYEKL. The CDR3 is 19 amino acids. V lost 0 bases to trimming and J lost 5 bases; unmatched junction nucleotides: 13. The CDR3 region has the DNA TGCGCCAGCAGCCAAGATCGGCCTAGCGGGAGGGGGATGGATGAGACCCAGTACTTC. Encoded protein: CASSQDRPSGRGMDETQYF.

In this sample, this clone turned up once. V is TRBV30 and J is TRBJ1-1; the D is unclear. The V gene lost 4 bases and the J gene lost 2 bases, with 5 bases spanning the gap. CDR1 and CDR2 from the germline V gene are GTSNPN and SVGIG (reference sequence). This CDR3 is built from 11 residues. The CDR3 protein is CAWKENTEAFF. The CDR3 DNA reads TGTGCCTGGAAGGAAAACACTGAAGCTTTCTTT. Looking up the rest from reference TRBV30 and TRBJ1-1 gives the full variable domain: SQTIHQWPATLVQPVGSPLSLECTVEGTSNPNLYWYRQAAGRGLQLLFYSVGIGQISSEVPQNLSASRPQDRQFILSSKKLLLSDSGFYLCAWKENTEAFFGQGTRLTVV.

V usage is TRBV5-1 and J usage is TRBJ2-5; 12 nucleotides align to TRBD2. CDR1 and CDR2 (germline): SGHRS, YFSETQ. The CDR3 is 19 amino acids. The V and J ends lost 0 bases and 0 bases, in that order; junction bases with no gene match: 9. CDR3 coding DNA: TGCGCCAGCAGCTTGGCACCTACTAGCGGGGGGACCTACCAAGAGACCCAGTACTTC. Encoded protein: CASSLAPTSGGTYQETQYF.

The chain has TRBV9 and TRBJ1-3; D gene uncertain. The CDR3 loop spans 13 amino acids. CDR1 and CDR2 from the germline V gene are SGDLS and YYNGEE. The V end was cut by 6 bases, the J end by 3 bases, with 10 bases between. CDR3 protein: CASTPSDGNTIYF. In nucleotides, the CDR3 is TGTGCCAGCACACCTTCGGATGGAAACACCATATATTTT.

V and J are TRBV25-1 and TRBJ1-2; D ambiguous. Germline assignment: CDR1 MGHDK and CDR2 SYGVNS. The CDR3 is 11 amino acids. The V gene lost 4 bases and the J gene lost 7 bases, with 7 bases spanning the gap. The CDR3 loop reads CASSGVSGYTF. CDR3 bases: TGTGCCAGCAGTGGCGTGAGTGGCTACACCTTC.

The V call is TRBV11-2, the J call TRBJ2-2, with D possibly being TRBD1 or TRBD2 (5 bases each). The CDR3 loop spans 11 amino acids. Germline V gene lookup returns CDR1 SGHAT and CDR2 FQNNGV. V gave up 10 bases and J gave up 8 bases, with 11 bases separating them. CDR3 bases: TGTGCCATACGGGGCGAGGGGGAGCTGTTTTTT. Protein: CAIRGEGELFF.

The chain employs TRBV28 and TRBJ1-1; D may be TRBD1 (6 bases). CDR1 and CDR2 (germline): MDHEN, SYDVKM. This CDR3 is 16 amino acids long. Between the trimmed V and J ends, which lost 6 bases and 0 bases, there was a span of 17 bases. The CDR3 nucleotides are TGTGCCAGCAGAACATGGAGACAGGCGCTGAACACTGAAGCTTTCTTT. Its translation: CASRTWRQALNTEAFF.

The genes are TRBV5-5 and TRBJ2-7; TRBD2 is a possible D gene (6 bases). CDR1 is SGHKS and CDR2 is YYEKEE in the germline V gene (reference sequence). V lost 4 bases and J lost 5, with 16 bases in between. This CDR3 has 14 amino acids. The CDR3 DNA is TGTGCCAGCAGCCCCGGAGGGGTGAGAGACGAGCAGTACTTC. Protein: CASSPGGVRDEQYF.

The CDR3 nucleotides read TGTGCCAGTAGTATTTTCAACAGGCCCACAGATACGCAGTATTTT. This translates into CASSIFNRPTDTQYF. The J gene is TRBJ2-3, the V gene TRBV19; TRBD1 might be the D (5 bases). Germline V gene data show CDR1 as LNHDA and CDR2 as SQIVND (reference sequence). V was cut by 3 bases and J by 2 bases, with 12 bases left in between. This CDR3 comprises 15 residues.

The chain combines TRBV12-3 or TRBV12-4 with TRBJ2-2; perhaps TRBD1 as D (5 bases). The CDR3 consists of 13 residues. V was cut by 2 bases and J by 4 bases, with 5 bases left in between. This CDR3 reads CASSLRGTGELFF. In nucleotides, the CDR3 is TGTGCCAGCAGTTTAAGGGGCACCGGGGAGCTGTTTTTT.

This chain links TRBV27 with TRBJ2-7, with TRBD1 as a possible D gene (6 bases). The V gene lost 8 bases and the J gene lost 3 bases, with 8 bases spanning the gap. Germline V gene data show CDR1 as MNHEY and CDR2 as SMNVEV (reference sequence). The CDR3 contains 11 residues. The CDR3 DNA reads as TGTGCCAGCGGACAGCTCTACGAGCAGTACTTC. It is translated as CASGQLYEQYF.

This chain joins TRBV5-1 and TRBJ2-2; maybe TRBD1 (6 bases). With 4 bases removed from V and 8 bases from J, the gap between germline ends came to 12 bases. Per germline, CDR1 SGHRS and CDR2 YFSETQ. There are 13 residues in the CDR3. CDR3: CASSRLGAGELFF. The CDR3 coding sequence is TGCGCCAGCAGCAGGTTGGGGGCAGGGGAGCTGTTTTTT.

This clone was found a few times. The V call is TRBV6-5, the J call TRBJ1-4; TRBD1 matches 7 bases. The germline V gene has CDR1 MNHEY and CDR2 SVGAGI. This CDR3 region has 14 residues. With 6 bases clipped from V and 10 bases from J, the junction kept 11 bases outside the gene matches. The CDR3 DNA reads TGTGCCAGCAGGCGAGGACAGGAGGTTGGAAAACTGTTTTTT. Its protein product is CASRRGQEVGKLFF.

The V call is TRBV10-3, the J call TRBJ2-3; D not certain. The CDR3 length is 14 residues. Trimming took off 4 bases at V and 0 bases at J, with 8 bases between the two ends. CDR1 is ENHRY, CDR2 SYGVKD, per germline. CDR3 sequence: CAISGIGSTDTQYF. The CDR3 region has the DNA TGTGCCATCAGTGGAATAGGGAGCACAGATACGCAGTATTTT.

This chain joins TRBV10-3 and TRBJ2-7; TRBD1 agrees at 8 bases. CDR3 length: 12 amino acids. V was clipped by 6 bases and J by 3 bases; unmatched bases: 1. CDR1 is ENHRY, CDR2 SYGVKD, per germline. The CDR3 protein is CAISDRGYEQYF. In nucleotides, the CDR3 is TGTGCCATCAGCGACAGGGGCTACGAGCAGTACTTC.

The CDR3 nucleotides are TGTGCCAGCAGCCAAGACCCTGACAGTGAGCAGTACTTC. Translated, it gives CASSQDPDSEQYF. This chain connects TRBV4-2 to TRBJ2-7, with D tentatively TRBD1 (5 bases). V was trimmed by 0 bases and J by 7 bases, leaving 10 bases between them. CDR1 LGHNA and CDR2 YNFKEQ come from the germline V gene. The length of the CDR3 is 13 residues.

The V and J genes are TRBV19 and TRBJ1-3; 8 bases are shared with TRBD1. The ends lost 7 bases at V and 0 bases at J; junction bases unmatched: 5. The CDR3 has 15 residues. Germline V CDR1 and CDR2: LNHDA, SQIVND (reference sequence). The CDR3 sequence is CASTWTGTSGNTIYF. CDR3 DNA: TGTGCCAGTACCTGGACAGGGACCTCTGGAAACACCATATATTTT.

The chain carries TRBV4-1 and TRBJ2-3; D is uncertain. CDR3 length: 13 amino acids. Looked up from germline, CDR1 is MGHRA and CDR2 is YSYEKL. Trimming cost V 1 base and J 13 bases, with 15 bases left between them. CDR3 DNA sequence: TGCGCCAGCAGCCAAGTGCCGGAGCCCTCTAAGTATTTT. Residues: CASSQVPEPSKYF.

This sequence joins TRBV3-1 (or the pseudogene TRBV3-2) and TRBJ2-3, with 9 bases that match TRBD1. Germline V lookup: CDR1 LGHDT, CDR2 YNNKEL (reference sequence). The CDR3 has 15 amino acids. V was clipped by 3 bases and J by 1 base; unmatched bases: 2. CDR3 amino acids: CASSQGQGGTDTQYF. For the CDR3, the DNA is TGTGCCAGCAGCCAGGGACAGGGTGGCACAGATACGCAGTATTTT.

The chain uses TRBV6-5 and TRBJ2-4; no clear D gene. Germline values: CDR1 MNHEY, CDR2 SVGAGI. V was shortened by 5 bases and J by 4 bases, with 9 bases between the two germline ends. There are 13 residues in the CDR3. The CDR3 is CASSPSEKNIQYF. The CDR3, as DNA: TGTGCCAGCAGTCCATCGGAAAAAAACATTCAGTACTTC.